Listed below are T cell receptor beta chains from one sample, sequenced in a study of blood T cell repertoires in COVID-19. Assay used: immunoSEQ multiplex PCR; TCRdb lists only in-frame clones, some missing. The table lists about 88,000 clones, less than 95% of them singletons. The sequenced sample consisted of peripheral blood. The receptor set was obtained from a young man with COVID-19, enrolled during active disease. The conserved cysteine and the conserved F or W are not part of the CDR3 here. The order of the fields is J gene, V gene, CDR3 protein.

j_call: TRBJ1-5; v_call: TRBV7-8; cdr3_aa: ASSLSGRGLRSNQPQH
j_call: TRBJ2-1; v_call: TRBV27; cdr3_aa: ASTTAGSAEQF
j_call: TRBJ2-3; v_call: TRBV29-1; cdr3_aa: SVVGLSSTDTQY
j_call: TRBJ1-6; v_call: TRBV4-3; cdr3_aa: ASSQDWVGRGSPLH
j_call: TRBJ2-7; v_call: TRBV4-3; cdr3_aa: ASSVRLADFLNTLPRQY
j_call: TRBJ1-5; v_call: TRBV24-1; cdr3_aa: ATSERPKTGGGQPQH
j_call: TRBJ1-2; v_call: TRBV28; cdr3_aa: ASSAPSDRVNGYT
j_call: TRBJ2-2; v_call: TRBV9; cdr3_aa: ASSFTSGSQTGELF
j_call: TRBJ2-1; v_call: TRBV10-3; cdr3_aa: AISESTPRGGYNEQF
j_call: TRBJ2-2; v_call: TRBV13; cdr3_aa: ASSLGLGLAGAGELF
j_call: TRBJ1-2; v_call: TRBV29-1; cdr3_aa: SVPWTESGGYT